The 32 T cell receptor beta chains in this list originate from one sample, sequenced in a study of blood T cell repertoires in COVID-19. Method: immunoSEQ multiplex PCR; TCRdb's copy keeps in-frame clones and lacks some. The table includes approximately 210,000 clones, around nine tenths detected once. The sequencing input was peripheral blood. The receptors here all came from a young man with active or convalescent COVID-19.

The chain links TRBV7-9 to TRBJ1-2; D uncertain. Looked up from germline, CDR1 is SEHNR and CDR2 is FQNEAQ (reference sequence). The CDR3 consists of 14 residues. V gave up 0 bases and J gave up 8 bases, with 13 bases separating them. This CDR3 reads CASSLAFKDLGYTF. In DNA form, the CDR3 reads TGTGCCAGCAGCTTAGCTTTCAAAGACTTGGGCTACACCTTC.

This clone was seen only a few times. This chain links TRBV6-1 with TRBJ2-1, with a tentative D call TRBD1 (6 bases). This CDR3 spans 16 amino acids. From germline, CDR1 is MNHNS and CDR2 SASEGT. V was cut by 1 base and J by 11 bases, with 21 bases left in between. CDR3 coding DNA: TGTGCCAGCAGTGAAGAGCCCCAGGGGAATAGAGGAAAGCAGTTCTTC. Translation gives CASSEEPQGNRGKQFF.

The sample holds a few counts of this clone. The chain joins TRBV28 to TRBJ1-5, with TRBD1 matching 7 bases. Germline V gene lookup returns CDR1 MDHEN and CDR2 SYDVKM. After removal of 3 bases from V and 7 bases from J, the junction contained 15 bases not matched to a gene. The CDR3 sequence is 17 residues long. CDR3 coding DNA: TGTGCCAGCAGTTTTAGAACCGACAGGGCAAGAGGCCAGCCCCAGCATTTT. Translated: CASSFRTDRARGQPQHF.

This sequence joins TRBV25-1 and TRBJ1-1, with 7 bases aligning to TRBD1. V was clipped by 3 bases and J by 5 bases; unmatched bases: 18. Germline V lookup: CDR1 MGHDK, CDR2 SYGVNS. There are 18 residues in the CDR3. CDR3 sequence reads: CASSDSGRGRGGRTEAFF. The CDR3 DNA reads TGTGCCAGCAGTGACTCTGGAAGGGGGCGTGGGGGGAGGACTGAAGCTTTCTTT.

This clone was observed a few times. The CDR3 sequence: CAISESLRANEKLFF. The CDR3 DNA reads TGTGCCATCAGTGAGTCCCTTAGAGCTAATGAAAAACTGTTTTTT. This rearrangement joins TRBV10-3 to TRBJ1-4; D is undetermined. V was trimmed by 0 bases and J by 3 bases, leaving 8 bases between them. CDR1 and CDR2 (germline): ENHRY, SYGVKD. The CDR3 contains 15 residues.

This chain links TRBV19 with TRBJ2-3; 7 bases are shared with TRBD2. CDR1 is LNHDA, CDR2 SQIVND, per germline (reference sequence). V was clipped by 2 bases and J by 2 bases; unmatched bases: 4. The CDR3 extends over 15 amino acids. CDR3 coding DNA: TGTGCCAGTAGTATACAGCGGGGCGCCACAGATACGCAGTATTTT. Its protein product is CASSIQRGATDTQYF. Full variable domain (missing parts from reference TRBV19 and TRBJ2-3): DGGITQSPKYLFRKEGQNVTLSCEQNLNHDAMYWYRQDPGQGLRLIYYSQIVNDFQKGDIAEGYSVSREKKESFPLTVTSAQKNPTAFYLCASSIQRGATDTQYFGPGTRLTVL.

The rearrangement uses TRBV30 and TRBJ1-5; D remains unclear. The CDR3 runs 16 residues. CDR1 is GTSNPN, CDR2 SVGIG, per germline (reference sequence). Between the trimmed V and J ends, which lost 0 bases and 4 bases, there was a span of 16 bases. The CDR3 sequence is CAWSVPARTGNQPQHF. The CDR3 DNA reads TGTGCCTGGAGTGTACCGGCGCGGACTGGGAATCAGCCCCAGCATTTT.

The chain links TRBV7-9 to TRBJ2-3, with D possibly TRBD1 on 5 matching bases. Per the germline V gene, CDR1 is SEHNR and CDR2 is FQNEAQ (reference sequence). The V and J ends lost 1 base and 2 bases respectively, with 13 bases between them. The CDR3 is 16 amino acids. The CDR3 coding sequence is TGTGCCAGCAGCTTAGGGCCTGGGGCCCCCACAGATACGCAGTATTTT. Protein sequence: CASSLGPGAPTDTQYF.

The chain uses TRBV18 and TRBJ1-4; 7 positions agree with TRBD1. From germline, CDR1 is KGHSH and CDR2 LQKENI. This CDR3 is 14 amino acids long. With V trimmed by 0 bases and J by 7 bases, 2 bases remained unmatched. The CDR3 protein is CASSPPGQPEKLFF. The CDR3 DNA reads as TGTGCCAGCTCACCACCGGGACAGCCTGAAAAACTGTTTTTT.

V usage is TRBV4-2 and J usage is TRBJ2-2; 9 positions match TRBD1. V trimming: 1 base; J trimming: 1 base; junction bases outside the gene matches: 7. CDR1 and CDR2 (germline): LGHNA, YNFKEQ. The CDR3 sequence is 18 residues long. The CDR3 spells CASSQGSQGAGNTGELFF. CDR3 DNA sequence: TGTGCCAGCAGCCAAGGTTCACAGGGGGCTGGGAACACCGGGGAGCTGTTTTTT.

V usage is TRBV3-1 (or the pseudogene TRBV3-2) and J usage is TRBJ2-7; 13 positions agree with TRBD2. J gave up 2 bases and V 3 bases, and 1 base lay outside the gene matches. The V gene's germline CDR1 is LGHDT and CDR2 YNNKEL (reference sequence). This CDR3 is 15 amino acids long. As DNA, the CDR3 is TGTGCCAGCAGCCACGGGACTAGCGGGACCTACGAGCAGTACTTC. Translating it yields CASSHGTSGTYEQYF.

V is TRBV5-1 and J is TRBJ2-7; 15 bases line up with TRBD2. V gave up 4 bases and J gave up 4 bases; unmatched junction bases: 12. Germline CDR1 SGHRS, CDR2 YFSETQ. This CDR3 region has 18 residues. The CDR3 loop is CASSPRTSGRARGYEQYF. CDR3 in DNA: TGCGCCAGCAGCCCTCGGACTAGCGGGAGGGCCAGAGGATACGAGCAGTACTTC.

This chain connects TRBV30 to TRBJ1-1, with 9 nucleotides matching TRBD1. The CDR3 is made up of 14 amino acids. In germline, CDR1 is GTSNPN, CDR2 SVGIG (reference sequence). Losses at the gene ends were 3 bases for V and 5 bases for J; bases not matched to a gene: 7. The CDR3 nucleotides are TGTGCCTGGAGGGGGGACAGGGAAGGAACTGAAGCTTTCTTT. Protein sequence: CAWRGDREGTEAFF.

The chain joins TRBV2 to TRBJ2-7; D ambiguous. Germline V CDR1 and CDR2: SNHLY, FYNNEI. CDR3 length: 13 amino acids. V gave up 6 bases and J gave up 0 bases, with 9 bases separating them. CDR3: CASRTVFSYEQYF. In DNA, the CDR3 is TGTGCCAGCAGAACAGTCTTCTCCTACGAGCAGTACTTC.

The chain joins TRBV9 to TRBJ1-3; no definite D call. Germline assignment: CDR1 SGDLS and CDR2 YYNGEE. This CDR3 contains 13 residues. The V and J ends lost 4 bases and 5 bases respectively, with 10 bases between them. The CDR3 region has the DNA TGTGCCAGCAGCCCTCAAGCGCGAAACACCATATATTTT. Residues: CASSPQARNTIYF.

The chain employs TRBV9 and TRBJ1-3; D call uncertain. This CDR3 region has 14 residues. V was trimmed by 4 bases and J by 1 base, leaving 9 bases between them. CDR1 and CDR2 (germline): SGDLS, YYNGEE. The CDR3 loop reads CASSNRGSGNTIYF. CDR3 coding DNA: TGTGCCAGCAGCAACCGGGGATCTGGAAACACCATATATTTT.

The V gene is TRBV4-2, the J gene TRBJ2-1; TRBD2 aligns across 13 bases. The CDR3 sequence is 16 residues long. V shed 4 bases and J 8 bases; nucleotides not matched to a gene: 8. The germline V gene encodes CDR1 LGHNA and CDR2 YNFKEQ. The CDR3 DNA reads as TGTGCCAGCAGCCCCAGGACTAGCGGGAGTGCCGATGAGCAGTTCTTC. Its protein product is CASSPRTSGSADEQFF.

The J gene is TRBJ1-5, the V gene TRBV6-5; 7 bases are shared with TRBD1. Germline CDR1 and CDR2: MNHEY and SVGAGI. V gave up 4 bases and J gave up 4 bases; unmatched junction bases: 10. The CDR3 covers 16 residues. For the CDR3, the DNA is TGTGCCAGCAGTTCACAGGGGCGGGATTTAAATCAGCCCCAGCATTTT. Protein product: CASSSQGRDLNQPQHF.

In this sample, this clone turned up once. J is TRBJ1-1 and V is TRBV27, with D perhaps matching TRBD1 (6 bases). The germline V and J ends were trimmed by 6 bases and 5 bases, with 13 bases remaining between them. Per the germline V gene, CDR1 is MNHEY and CDR2 is SMNVEV (reference sequence). The CDR3 spans 13 residues. The CDR3 nucleotides read TGTGCCAGCAGACGCCTAGGGGGAACTGAAGCTTTCTTT. Its translation: CASRRLGGTEAFF.

The rearrangement uses TRBV11-1 and TRBJ1-1; 8 bases line up with TRBD1. With V trimmed by 5 bases and J by 0 bases, 5 bases remained unmatched. This CDR3 has 15 amino acids. Germline V CDR1 and CDR2: SGHAT, FQDESV (reference sequence). The CDR3 DNA is TGTGCCAGCAGCCGGACAGGGACAATGAACACTGAAGCTTTCTTT. As protein: CASSRTGTMNTEAFF.

This rearrangement joins TRBV5-4 to TRBJ2-1, with 7 bases that match TRBD1. The CDR3 runs to 15 residues. Germline V lookup: CDR1 SGHNT, CDR2 YYREEE (reference sequence). Trimming cost V 5 bases and J 2 bases; bases outside gene matches: 7. CDR3 sequence (DNA): TGTGCCAGCAGTGAGGGCCAGGGGGCCTACAATGAGCAGTTCTTC. It yields the protein CASSEGQGAYNEQFF.

CDR3 bases: TGTGCCAGCAGCCAAGATTTCCGGAATACGGGGGGCTACACCTTC. Its protein is CASSQDFRNTGGYTF. The chain couples TRBV3-1 (or the pseudogene TRBV3-2) to TRBJ1-2; D unresolved. CDR3 length equals 15 residues. Germline-derived CDR1 and CDR2 are LGHDT and YNNKEL (reference sequence). Trimming took off 0 bases at V and 8 bases at J, with 16 bases between the two ends.

The V gene is TRBV2, the J gene TRBJ1-2; D uncertain. The CDR3 length is 18 residues. V lost 4 bases, J lost 4 bases, and 25 bases lay in between. In germline, CDR1 is SNHLY, CDR2 FYNNEI. CDR3 DNA sequence: TGTGCCAGCAGTGCTTTCGAAACTCAGTCCGGCGGTGGCTATGGCTACACCTTC. Amino acids: CASSAFETQSGGGYGYTF.

V usage is TRBV9 and J usage is TRBJ1-4, with 8 nucleotides matching TRBD1. The CDR3 is 15 residues long. The junction had 9 bases not matched to a gene; V was cut back by 4 bases and J by 7 bases. Germline CDR1 SGDLS, CDR2 YYNGEE. The CDR3 reads CASSPLGTGVEKLFF. As DNA, the CDR3 is TGTGCCAGCAGCCCCCTGGGGACAGGCGTTGAAAAACTGTTTTTT. The full variable domain, in which reference TRBV9 and TRBJ1-4 provide the parts outside the CDR3, is DSGVTQTPKHLITATGQRVTLRCSPRSGDLSVYWYQQSLDQGLQFLIQYYNGEERAKGNILERFSAQQFPDLHSELNLSSLELGDSALYFCASSPLGTGVEKLFFGSGTQLSVL.

The V and J genes are TRBV6-1 and TRBJ2-2; D unclear. V lost 1 base, J lost 5 bases, and 11 bases lay in between. There are 15 residues in the CDR3. Per the germline V gene, CDR1 is MNHNS and CDR2 is SASEGT. The CDR3 DNA reads TGTGCCAGCAGTGAAGTGGGTGGCGGAACCGGGGAGCTGTTTTTT. Residues: CASSEVGGGTGELFF.

This chain connects TRBV2 to TRBJ2-4; maybe TRBD2 (5 bases). The CDR3 extends over 16 amino acids. Trimming took 1 base from V and 4 from J, leaving 14 bases between them. The germline V gene has CDR1 SNHLY and CDR2 FYNNEI. CDR3 coding DNA: TGTGCCAGCAGTGAAGTGGCGGGCCAAGGGAAAAACATTCAGTACTTC. Protein sequence: CASSEVAGQGKNIQYF.

This rearrangement joins TRBV7-2 to TRBJ2-7; 7 bases agree with TRBD2. This CDR3 region has 14 residues. Germline-derived CDR1 and CDR2 are SGHTA and FQGNSA. The trim removed 4 bases at V and 0 bases at J, leaving 3 bases unmatched. CDR3 DNA sequence: TGTGCCAGCAGCTCCCTAGCGGCCTCCTACGAGCAGTACTTC. Translation: CASSSLAASYEQYF. The complete variable domain, with remaining parts taken from reference TRBV7-2 and TRBJ2-7, reads GAGVSQSPSNKVTEKGKDVELRCDPISGHTALYWYRQSLGQGLEFLIYFQGNSAPDKSGLPSDRFSAERTGGSVSTLTIQRTQQEDSAVYLCASSSLAASYEQYFGPGTRLTVT.

V gene TRBV3-1 (or the pseudogene TRBV3-2) combines with J gene TRBJ1-2, with D hard to call. Germline CDR1 and CDR2: LGHDT and YNNKEL (reference sequence). There are 16 residues in the CDR3. Trimming cost V 0 bases and J 4 bases, with 15 bases left between them. This CDR3 reads CASSQDFGEGAYGYTF. The DNA of the CDR3 is TGTGCCAGCAGCCAAGACTTCGGGGAGGGCGCCTATGGCTACACCTTC.

Comment on this clone: One end of the junction does not line up with germline, which may come from a read error. The chain employs TRBV7-3 and TRBJ2-1, with TRBD2 as a possible D gene (6 bases). CDR1 and CDR2 from the germline V gene are SGHTA and FQGTGA. There are 16 residues in the CDR3. The CDR3 DNA sequence: TGTGCCAGCAGCCTAACCGGGACTCTTATCTACAATGAGCAGTTCTTC. This translates into CASSLTGTLIYNEQFF.

The CDR3 nucleotides read TGTGCCTGGAGCCCGGGACAGGGGGCTAGAAAACTGTTTTTT. Translation gives CAWSPGQGARKLFF. The V gene is TRBV30, the J gene TRBJ1-4; 12 bases match TRBD1. The V gene's germline CDR1 is GTSNPN and CDR2 SVGIG (reference sequence). The CDR3 contains 14 residues. After removal of 3 bases from V and 10 bases from J, the junction contained 6 bases not matched to a gene.

The CDR3 loop is CAISEGVYEQYF. The DNA of the CDR3 is TGTGCCATCAGTGAGGGAGTCTACGAGCAGTACTTC. This chain joins TRBV10-3 and TRBJ2-7; D is unclear. Trimming shortened V by 2 bases and J by 3 bases, and 5 bases separated the two germline ends. The length of the CDR3 is 12 residues. Per the germline V gene, CDR1 is ENHRY and CDR2 is SYGVKD.

The chain has TRBV3-1 (or the pseudogene TRBV3-2) and TRBJ1-6; the match to TRBD1 covers 9 bases. From germline, CDR1 is LGHDT and CDR2 YNNKEL (reference sequence). The CDR3 runs to 14 residues. With V trimmed by 6 bases and J by 10 bases, 7 bases remained unmatched. The CDR3 loop is CASRGQGRRSPLHF. CDR3 nucleotides: TGTGCCAGCAGGGGACAGGGTAGACGATCACCCCTCCACTTT.